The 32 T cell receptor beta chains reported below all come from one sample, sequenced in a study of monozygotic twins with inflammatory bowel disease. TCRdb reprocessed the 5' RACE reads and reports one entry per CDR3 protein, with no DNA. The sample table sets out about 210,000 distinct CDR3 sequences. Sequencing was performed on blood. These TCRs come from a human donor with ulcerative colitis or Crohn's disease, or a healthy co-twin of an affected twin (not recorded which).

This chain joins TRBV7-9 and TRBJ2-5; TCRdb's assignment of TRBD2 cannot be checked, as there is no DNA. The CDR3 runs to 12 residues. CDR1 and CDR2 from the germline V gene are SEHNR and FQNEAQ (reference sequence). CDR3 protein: CVSSLEEKTQYF.

The chain's CDR3 is CASSFLGYDSPLHF. The chain is built from TRBV27 and TRBJ1-6. This CDR3 region has 14 residues. The germline V gene has CDR1 MNHEY and CDR2 SMNVEV (reference sequence).

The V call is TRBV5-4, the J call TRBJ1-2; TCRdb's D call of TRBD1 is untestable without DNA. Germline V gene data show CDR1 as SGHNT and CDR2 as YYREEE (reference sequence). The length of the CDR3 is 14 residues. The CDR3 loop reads CASSLDRGNYGYTF.

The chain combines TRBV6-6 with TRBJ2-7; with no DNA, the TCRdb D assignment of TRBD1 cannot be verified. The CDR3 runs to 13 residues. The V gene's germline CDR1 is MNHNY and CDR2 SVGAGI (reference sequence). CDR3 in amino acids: CASEGTTRNEQYF.

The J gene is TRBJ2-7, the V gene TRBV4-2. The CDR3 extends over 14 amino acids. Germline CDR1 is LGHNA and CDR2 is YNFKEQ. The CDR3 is CASSQRQTSYEQYF.

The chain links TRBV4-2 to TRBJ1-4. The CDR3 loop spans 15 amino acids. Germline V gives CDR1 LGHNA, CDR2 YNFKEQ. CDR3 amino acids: CASSQDQGTNEKLFF.

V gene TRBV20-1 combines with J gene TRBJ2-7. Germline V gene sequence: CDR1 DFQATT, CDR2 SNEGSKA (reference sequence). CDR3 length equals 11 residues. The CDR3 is CSATDGDEQYF.

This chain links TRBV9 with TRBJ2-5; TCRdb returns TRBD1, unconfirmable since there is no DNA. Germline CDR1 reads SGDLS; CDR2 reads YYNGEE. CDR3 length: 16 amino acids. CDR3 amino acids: CASSVGGLQGVETQYF.

The CDR3 reads CASSPSTPSYNSPLHF. V gene TRBV27 combines with J gene TRBJ1-6. The CDR3 sequence is 16 residues long. Germline V gene data show CDR1 as MNHEY and CDR2 as SMNVEV (reference sequence).

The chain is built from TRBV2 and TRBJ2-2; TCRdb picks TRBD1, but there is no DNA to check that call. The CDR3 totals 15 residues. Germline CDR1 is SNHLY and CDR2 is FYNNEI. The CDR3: CASSEGTLNTGELFF.

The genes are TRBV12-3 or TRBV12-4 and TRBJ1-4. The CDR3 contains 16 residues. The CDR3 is CASRLDMASTNEKLFF.

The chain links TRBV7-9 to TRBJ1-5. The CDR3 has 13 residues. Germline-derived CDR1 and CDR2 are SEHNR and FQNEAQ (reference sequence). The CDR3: CASSLGSNRPQHF.

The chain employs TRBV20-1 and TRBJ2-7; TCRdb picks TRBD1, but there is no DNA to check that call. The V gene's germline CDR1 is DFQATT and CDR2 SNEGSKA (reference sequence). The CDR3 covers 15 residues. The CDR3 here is CSASLTLRRPPEHYF.

CDR3: CASSPGIPGYNEQFF. This sequence joins TRBV2 and TRBJ2-1; TCRdb's assignment of TRBD1 cannot be checked, as there is no DNA. The CDR3 loop spans 15 amino acids. Germline CDR1 reads SNHLY; CDR2 reads FYNNEI.

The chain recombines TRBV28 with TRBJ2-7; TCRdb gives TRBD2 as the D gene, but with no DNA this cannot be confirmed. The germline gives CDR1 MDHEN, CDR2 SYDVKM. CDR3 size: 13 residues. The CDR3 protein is CASSFPSLNEQYF.

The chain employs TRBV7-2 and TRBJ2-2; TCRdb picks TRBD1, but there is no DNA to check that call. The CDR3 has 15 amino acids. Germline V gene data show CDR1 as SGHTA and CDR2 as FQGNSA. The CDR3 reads CASSFITGITGELFF.

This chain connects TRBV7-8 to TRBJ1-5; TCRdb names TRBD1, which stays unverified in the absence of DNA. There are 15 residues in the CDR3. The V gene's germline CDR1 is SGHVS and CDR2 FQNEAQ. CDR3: CASSFQGKSSQPQHF.

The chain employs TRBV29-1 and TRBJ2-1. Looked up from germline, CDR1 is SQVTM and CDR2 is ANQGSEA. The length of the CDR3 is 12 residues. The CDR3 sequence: CSVIPTYNEQFF.

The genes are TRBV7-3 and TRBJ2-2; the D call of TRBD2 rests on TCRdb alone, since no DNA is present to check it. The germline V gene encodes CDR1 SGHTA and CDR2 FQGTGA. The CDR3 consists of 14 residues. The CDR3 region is CASRPTSGAGELFF.

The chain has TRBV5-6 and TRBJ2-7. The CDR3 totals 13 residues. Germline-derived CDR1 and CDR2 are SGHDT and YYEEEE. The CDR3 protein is CASSLKTGYEQYF.

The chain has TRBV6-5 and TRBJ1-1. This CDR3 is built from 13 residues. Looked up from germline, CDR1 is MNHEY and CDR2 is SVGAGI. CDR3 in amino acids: CASSYRMNTEAFF.

The CDR3 spells CASRLASTDTQYF. V gene TRBV7-8 combines with J gene TRBJ2-3. CDR1 is SGHVS and CDR2 is FQNEAQ in the germline V gene. The CDR3 totals 13 residues. The whole variable domain, remainder taken from reference TRBV7-8 and TRBJ2-3, is GAGVSQSPRYKVAKRGQDVALRCDPISGHVSLFWYQQALGQGPEFLTYFQNEAQLDKSGLPSDRFFAERPEGSVSTLKIQRTQQEDSAVYLCASRLASTDTQYFGPGTRLTVL.

The CDR3 loop is CASSFKGDRPVGYGYTF. The chain is built from TRBV27 and TRBJ1-2; TCRdb gives TRBD1 as the D gene, but with no DNA this cannot be confirmed. This CDR3 region has 17 residues. Germline loops: CDR1 MNHEY, CDR2 SMNVEV (reference sequence).

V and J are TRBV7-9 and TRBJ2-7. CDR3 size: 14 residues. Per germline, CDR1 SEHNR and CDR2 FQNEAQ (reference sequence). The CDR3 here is CASSLGGWGYEQYF.

The CDR3 region is CASSALKGKVAYEQYF. The V call is TRBV7-8, the J call TRBJ2-7; absent DNA, TCRdb's TRBD1 call cannot be checked. The CDR3 is made up of 16 amino acids. Looked up from germline, CDR1 is SGHVS and CDR2 is FQNEAQ.

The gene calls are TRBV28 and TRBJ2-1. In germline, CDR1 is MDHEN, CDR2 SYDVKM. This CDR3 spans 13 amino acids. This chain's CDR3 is CASSFGLRNEQFF.

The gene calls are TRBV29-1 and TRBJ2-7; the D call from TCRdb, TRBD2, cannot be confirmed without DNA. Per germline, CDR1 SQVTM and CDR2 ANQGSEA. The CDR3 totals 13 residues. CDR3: CSVFLQLADEQYF.

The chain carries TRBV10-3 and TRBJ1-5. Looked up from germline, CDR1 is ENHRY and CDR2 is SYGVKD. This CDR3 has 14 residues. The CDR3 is CAIDAVFGSWPQHF.

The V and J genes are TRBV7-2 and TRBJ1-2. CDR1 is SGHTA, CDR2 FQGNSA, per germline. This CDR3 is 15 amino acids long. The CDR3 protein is CASSFGPFINYGYTF.

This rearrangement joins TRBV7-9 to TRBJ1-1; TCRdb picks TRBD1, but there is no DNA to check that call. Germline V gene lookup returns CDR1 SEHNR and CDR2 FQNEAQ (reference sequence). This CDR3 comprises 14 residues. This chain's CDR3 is CASSYQGSNTEAFF.

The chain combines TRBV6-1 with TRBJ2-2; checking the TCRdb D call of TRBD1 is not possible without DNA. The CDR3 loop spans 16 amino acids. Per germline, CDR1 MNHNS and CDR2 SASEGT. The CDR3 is CASSATPGTNTGELFF.

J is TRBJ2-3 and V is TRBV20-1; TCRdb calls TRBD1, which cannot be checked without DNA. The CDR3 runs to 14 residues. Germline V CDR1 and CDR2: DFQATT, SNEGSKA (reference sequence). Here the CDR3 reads CSALGTGSTDTQYF.